This entry is about one TCR beta chain. The antigen remains undetermined. Breast cancer patients provided tissue from their axillary draining lymph nodes. V shed 2 bases and J 2 bases; nucleotides not matched to a gene: 7. Looked up from germline, CDR1 is PRHDT and CDR2 is FYEKMQ (reference sequence). This CDR3 comprises 17 residues. These data belong to a study of breast tumors, draining lymph nodes, adjacent tissues. Overall study results and limits: Compared with lymph nodes, tumors were less diverse; compared with nontumor tissue, more. That most tumor T cells come from lymph nodes remained unproven.

Using its own MiXCR run on the multiplex PCR reads, TCRdb lists one record per CDR3 protein. The sample lists approximately 170,000 distinct CDR3 sequences, approximately 30% seen once, with around 4.5% in the top ten. The sequencing sample was made of axillary lymph node tissue. This TCR was sampled from a female donor with breast cancer. Some clones in this sample may be carry-over from other donors' samples. The chain uses TRBV13 and TRBJ2-2, with TRBD1 identical over 8 bases. The CDR3 nucleotides read TGTGCCAGCAGCTTACGACCCGGGACAGGCAACACCGGGGAGCTGTTTTTT. It is translated as CASSLRPGTGNTGELFF.